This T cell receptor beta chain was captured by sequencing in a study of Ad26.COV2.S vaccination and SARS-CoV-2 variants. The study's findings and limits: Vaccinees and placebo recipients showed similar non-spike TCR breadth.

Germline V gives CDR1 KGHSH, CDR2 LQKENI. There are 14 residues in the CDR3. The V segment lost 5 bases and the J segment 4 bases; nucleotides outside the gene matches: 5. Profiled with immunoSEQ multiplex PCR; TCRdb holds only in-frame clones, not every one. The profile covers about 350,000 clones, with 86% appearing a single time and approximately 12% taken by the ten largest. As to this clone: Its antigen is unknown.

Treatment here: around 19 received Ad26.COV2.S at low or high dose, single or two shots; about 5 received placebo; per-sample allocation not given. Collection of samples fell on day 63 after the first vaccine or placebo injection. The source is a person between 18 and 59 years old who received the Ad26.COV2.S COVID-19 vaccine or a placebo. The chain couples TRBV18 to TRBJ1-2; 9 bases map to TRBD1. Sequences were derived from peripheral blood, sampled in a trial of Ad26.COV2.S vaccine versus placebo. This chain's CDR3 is CASSLGTGFYGYTF. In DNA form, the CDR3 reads TGTGCCAGCTCATTAGGGACAGGGTTCTATGGCTACACCTTC.